Below, one TCR beta chain is given with its context. The target antigen is unknown. The CDR3 consists of 15 residues. The V segment lost 4 bases and the J segment 4 bases; nucleotides outside the gene matches: 6. Germline V gene lookup returns CDR1 KGHSH and CDR2 LQKENI. The sample originates from a study of blood T cell dynamics during melanoma immunotherapy. Background on the study: Patients with metastatic melanoma got pembrolizumab or nivolumab-ipilimumab as first-line care. General study points: It remained unknown if the driving T cell clones were melanoma-specific. Unlike progressors, later disease-control patients had W3 repertoires gaining clonality or diversity.

DNA loading was fixed at 350 to 450 ng for all bulk PBMC samples. The repertoire was sequenced with immunoSEQ multiplex PCR; TCRdb's copy has only in-frame clones and lacks some. Of under 9,500 clones detected, around 85% appear once; the ten largest clones hold around 4%. As for time point: week 3, after first cycle of checkpoint inhibitor. This TCR was sampled from a human donor with melanoma. The sequences come from blood, collected from a patient treated with checkpoint blockade. The chain employs TRBV18 and TRBJ2-7; 11 bases line up with TRBD1. The DNA of the CDR3 is TGTGCCAGCTCACGCCCCGGGACAGGGGGATACGAGCAGTACTTC. This translates into CASSRPGTGGYEQYF.